This TCR beta chain came from a study of shared clonotypes between healthy human individuals. Ten immunoSEQ deep assay plates were used by the authors to sequence unsorted PBMC DNA. In the study's own analysis: ImmunoSEQ output held junction-only sequences without quality scores, so filtering differed. Method: immunoSEQ multiplex PCR; TCRdb's copy keeps in-frame clones and lacks some. V and J calls and clone size are those listed in that table; D and trimming were worked out from the DNA. In the table there are hundreds of thousands of clones, about 76% of which are singletons. Each unsorted sample relied on about 94 million PBMCs as its source of genomic DNA. The CDR3 consists of 17 residues. V was clipped by 6 bases and J by 1 base; unmatched bases: 13. Germline V gene lookup returns CDR1 MDHEN and CDR2 SYDVKM.

Input material: PBMCs. The TCR sequence derives from a woman between 40 and 55 years old in good health. Some clones in this sample may be carry-over from other donors' samples. This chain uses TRBV28 with TRBJ2-5, with TRBD1 identical over 8 bases. The CDR3 sequence is CASSFTRADRAQETQYF. The CDR3 DNA sequence: TGTGCCAGCAGCTTTACTAGGGCGGACAGGGCCCAAGAGACCCAGTACTTC.